This T cell receptor (beta chain) is drawn from a study of T cell responses to AZD1222 COVID-19 vaccine. Study observations and caveats: Reportedly, nearly half of unique spike TCRs recognized epitopes outside B.1.351/B.1.1.7 mutations. Baseline seropositivity characterized only six AZD1222 recipients. Vaccine-associated CD4 TCRs ranged over spike, dominating at 160-218 and 743-854.

As concerns this clone: Its antigen is currently unknown.

Produced via immunoSEQ multiplex PCR; TCRdb's table is partial and in-frame only. The profile shows 200,000 or so clones, under 95% of them singletons. Trimming removed 0 bases from V and 6 bases from J, with 5 bases in between. Germline CDR1 reads LGHDT; CDR2 reads YNNKEL (reference sequence). The CDR3 is made up of 12 amino acids. The receptor's source is an adult who received the AZD1222 COVID-19 vaccine. Sequenced material: peripheral blood, taken 28 days after the second AZD1222 dose. The chain joins TRBV3-1 (or the pseudogene TRBV3-2) to TRBJ2-5; no reliable D call. CDR3 loop: CASSQDRQTQYF. CDR3 DNA sequence: TGTGCCAGCAGCCAAGATCGGCAGACCCAGTACTTC.